What follows are 32 T cell receptor beta chains derived from one specimen sequenced in a study of post-analysis software for immune sequencing data. Study-level findings and limits: When patients were compared with controls, 4 or 5 TRBV segments were more frequent, TRBV5-6, TRBV5-1 and TRBV20-1 among them.

These TCRs' antigens remain unknown. TCR beta libraries were prepared from cDNA with unique molecular identifiers. TCRdb redid the calling of the PCR reads with MiXCR, one entry per CDR3 protein. The sample consists of approximately 630,000 distinct CDR3 sequences, around 60% of them appearing once. Source material: blood. The receptors shown here come from a girl aged 2-10 years with multiple sclerosis.

The rearrangement links TRBV2 to TRBJ1-5; 7 bases line up with TRBD1. Per the germline V gene, CDR1 is SNHLY and CDR2 is FYNNEI. The V and J ends lost 4 bases and 7 bases, in that order; junction bases with no gene match: 1. The CDR3 consists of 12 residues. The CDR3 region has the DNA TGTGCCAGCAGTGCAGGGGGGCAGCCCCAGCATTTT. It is translated as CASSAGGQPQHF.

The J gene is TRBJ2-5, the V gene TRBV7-9; D is possibly TRBD1 (5 bases). The germline CDR1 and CDR2 sequences are SEHNR and FQNEAQ (reference sequence). CDR3 length: 15 residues. The ends were cut back, 2 bases at V and 4 bases at J, with 14 bases in the middle. DNA of the CDR3: TGTGCCAGCAGCTTAAGGCGGCTCCAGGGAGAGACCCAGTACTTC. It specifies CASSLRRLQGETQYF.

The rearrangement joins TRBV29-1 to TRBJ2-1; 9 bases map to TRBD1. With 5 bases clipped from V and 3 bases from J, the junction kept 5 bases outside the gene matches. The CDR3 totals 14 residues. CDR1 and CDR2 (germline): SQVTM, ANQGSEA. CDR3 DNA: TGCAGCGTTAAGGGGACAGGGATCTACAATGAGCAGTTCTTC. Encoded protein: CSVKGTGIYNEQFF.

The chain uses TRBV24-1 and TRBJ1-2; D unresolved. The germline V and J ends were trimmed by 7 bases and 5 bases, with 13 bases remaining between them. This CDR3 spans 13 amino acids. CDR1 is KGHDR, CDR2 SFDVKD, per germline. This chain's CDR3 is CATSSRREYGYTF. CDR3 bases: TGTGCCACCAGCTCCCGGCGGGAGTATGGCTACACCTTC.

This clonotype was picked up one time. V is TRBV15 and J is TRBJ2-5, with 8 bases lining up with TRBD1. CDR1 is LNHNV, CDR2 YYDKDF, per germline (reference sequence). With V trimmed by 1 base and J by 5 bases, 9 bases remained unmatched. This CDR3 has 16 amino acids. CDR3 DNA: TGTGCCACCAGCAGAGGTCCAGGGGGCGCCGGGGAGACCCAGTACTTC. This codes for CATSRGPGGAGETQYF.

The chain couples TRBV6-1 to TRBJ2-3; TRBD1 matches at 7 bases. J was trimmed by 2 bases and V by 4 bases; bases with no gene match: 9. Germline-derived CDR1 and CDR2 are MNHNS and SASEGT. There are 16 residues in the CDR3. The CDR3 reads CASSAIGQAFTDTQYF. CDR3 DNA: TGTGCCAGCAGTGCGATTGGACAGGCTTTCACAGATACGCAGTATTTT.

The gene calls are TRBV10-3 and TRBJ2-5; tentatively, D is TRBD2 (6 bases). The CDR3 consists of 16 residues. V was clipped by 2 bases and J by 2 bases, with 15 bases between them. Germline V gives CDR1 ENHRY, CDR2 SYGVKD. The CDR3 sequence is CAISEGLGGGQETQYF. CDR3 in DNA: TGTGCCATCAGTGAGGGGCTGGGAGGAGGACAAGAGACCCAGTACTTC.

The chain couples TRBV30 to TRBJ2-7, with TRBD1 identical over 9 bases. CDR1 GTSNPN and CDR2 SVGIG come from the germline V gene (reference sequence). V was pared by 2 bases and J by 2 bases, with 7 bases of the junction left unmatched. The CDR3 covers 15 residues. The CDR3 spells CAWSRDRVSAYEQYF. CDR3 DNA sequence: TGTGCCTGGAGTAGGGACAGGGTGTCGGCCTACGAGCAGTACTTC.

The CDR3 nucleotides are TGTGCCATCGGCCCTCTAGCGGGGGGGCTCTCTAGCACAGATACGCAGTATTTT. The encoded protein is CAIGPLAGGLSSTDTQYF. The V and J genes are TRBV10-3 and TRBJ2-3, with 12 positions matching TRBD2. Germline CDR1 reads ENHRY; CDR2 reads SYGVKD. With V trimmed by 8 bases and J by 0 bases, 12 bases remained unmatched. The CDR3 runs to 18 residues.

The chain has TRBV20-1 and TRBJ2-5; 7 nucleotides line up with TRBD1. The J call is in doubt because the DNA end fits TRBJ2-7 better. The germline gives CDR1 DFQATT, CDR2 SNEGSKA (reference sequence). This CDR3 region has 14 residues. The CDR3 loop reads CSAYDSGTAYEQYF. DNA of the CDR3: TGCAGTGCTTACGACTCCGGGACAGCCTACGAGCAGTACTTC.

This clonotype showed up just once. The CDR3 is CASSADRGGPDTQYF. DNA of the CDR3: TGTGCCAGCAGCGCGGACAGGGGAGGCCCAGATACGCAGTATTTT. This rearrangement joins TRBV7-8 to TRBJ2-3, with 9 bases identical to TRBD1. The CDR3 contains 15 residues. V lost 5 bases to trimming and J lost 4 bases; unmatched junction nucleotides: 7. Germline loops: CDR1 SGHVS, CDR2 FQNEAQ.

This clonotype appeared a few times. The V call is TRBV5-1, the J call TRBJ2-7, with unresolved D. The CDR3 is made up of 15 amino acids. Trimming took off 1 base at V and 0 bases at J, with 11 bases between the two ends. Germline V lookup: CDR1 SGHRS, CDR2 YFSETQ. CDR3 sequence (DNA): TGCGCCAGCAGCTTGACACCTAGTTTCTCCTACGAGCAGTACTTC. This translates into CASSLTPSFSYEQYF.

The V gene is TRBV9, the J gene TRBJ2-5; no clear D gene. This CDR3 contains 15 residues. The V end lost 0 bases, the J end lost 0 bases, and 9 bases lay between the germline ends. Germline V gene data show CDR1 as SGDLS and CDR2 as YYNGEE. The CDR3 sequence is CASSVEPVYQETQYF. The CDR3 DNA reads as TGTGCCAGCAGCGTAGAGCCTGTGTACCAAGAGACCCAGTACTTC.

The chain joins TRBV20-1 to TRBJ2-3; possibly TRBD1 or TRBD2 for D (6 bases each). V shed 3 bases and J shed 4 bases, with 20 bases lying between them. Germline CDR1 reads DFQATT; CDR2 reads SNEGSKA (reference sequence). The CDR3 extends over 16 amino acids. CDR3 nucleotide sequence: TGCAGTGCTAGTGGGGGGCTAAGTCCCGTTGCAGATACGCAGTATTTT. This translates into CSASGGLSPVADTQYF.

The chain recombines TRBV20-1 with TRBJ2-5; a weak D match, TRBD1 (6 bases). The CDR3 is 13 amino acids. Germline V gene sequence: CDR1 DFQATT, CDR2 SNEGSKA (reference sequence). V gave up 3 bases and J gave up 1 base, with 9 bases separating them. The CDR3 DNA reads as TGCAGTGCTAGTGGACAGAGCCAAGAGACCCAGTACTTC. This sequence encodes CSASGQSQETQYF.

The CDR3 here is CASSPRLAGATPDTQYF. In DNA, the CDR3 is TGCGCCAGCAGCCCCCGACTAGCGGGAGCCACCCCAGATACGCAGTATTTT. This rearrangement joins TRBV4-1 to TRBJ2-3; TRBD2 matches 12 bases. This CDR3 comprises 17 residues. Unmatched junction bases numbered 9, after V lost 4 bases and J lost 4 bases. Germline V gives CDR1 MGHRA, CDR2 YSYEKL.

The chain combines TRBV29-1 with TRBJ2-1; possibly TRBD1 for D (5 bases). The CDR3 runs to 15 residues. Germline CDR1 reads SQVTM; CDR2 reads ANQGSEA. V was pared by 6 bases and J by 0 bases, with 15 bases between. The CDR3 region is CSVAYGHHSYNEQFF. For the CDR3, the DNA is TGCAGCGTCGCGTACGGACACCACTCCTACAATGAGCAGTTCTTC.

The chain is built from TRBV20-1 and TRBJ1-2; D is possibly TRBD1 (6 bases). The length of the CDR3 is 13 residues. CDR1 is DFQATT and CDR2 is SNEGSKA in the germline V gene (reference sequence). The germline V and J ends were trimmed by 5 bases and 4 bases, with 14 bases remaining between them. The chain's CDR3 is CSAVPGQGYGYTF. The CDR3 region has the DNA TGCAGTGCTGTCCCGGGACAAGGCTATGGCTACACCTTC.

The chain has TRBV6-2 or TRBV6-3 and TRBJ2-5, with D uncertain. The CDR3 loop spans 15 amino acids. Trimming left V 6 bases short and J 1 base short, with 15 bases between. The germline gives CDR1 MNHEY, CDR2 SVGEGT. The CDR3 spells CASSLWVARQETQYF. CDR3 nucleotides: TGTGCCAGCAGCCTTTGGGTGGCACGCCAAGAGACCCAGTACTTC.

This chain connects TRBV7-2 to TRBJ2-1; 12 bases fit TRBD2. V lost 5 bases to trimming and J lost 2 bases; unmatched junction nucleotides: 7. Germline V gene lookup returns CDR1 SGHTA and CDR2 FQGNSA. CDR3 length: 17 amino acids. CDR3 residues: CASSRRTSGVPYNEQFF. The DNA for the CDR3 is TGTGCCAGCAGCCGACGGACTAGCGGGGTTCCCTACAATGAGCAGTTCTTC.

The genes are TRBV6-2 or TRBV6-3 and TRBJ2-3, with 8 nucleotides matching TRBD2. The V and J ends lost 7 bases and 0 bases, in that order; junction bases with no gene match: 6. The V gene's germline CDR1 is MNHEY and CDR2 SVGEGT. The CDR3 covers 15 residues. Written as DNA, the CDR3 is TGTGCCAGCAAATTAGCGGGGACTAGCACAGATACGCAGTATTTT. Residues: CASKLAGTSTDTQYF.

The chain combines TRBV11-2 with TRBJ2-7, with 9 bases matching TRBD1. CDR1 SGHAT and CDR2 FQNNGV come from the germline V gene. The J segment lost 3 bases and the V segment lost 6 bases, leaving 6 bases of the junction unmatched. The CDR3 consists of 14 residues. In DNA, the CDR3 is TGTGCCAGCAGTACCGGGACAGGGCTCTACGAGCAGTACTTC. Its translation is CASSTGTGLYEQYF.

This clonotype appeared a few times. The V and J genes are TRBV5-1 and TRBJ2-7; the D is unclear. Germline CDR1 reads SGHRS; CDR2 reads YFSETQ. This CDR3 is built from 13 residues. V was trimmed by 5 bases and J by 3 bases, leaving 12 bases between them. CDR3 DNA: TGCGCCAGCAGTTGGGGTGATCGCTACGAGCAGTACTTC. Translating it yields CASSWGDRYEQYF.

This clonotype was seen a single time. The chain is built from TRBV11-3 and TRBJ1-2; weak D call: TRBD1 (6 bases). Trimming took off 4 bases at V and 0 bases at J, with 15 bases between the two ends. The length of the CDR3 is 16 residues. Germline assignment: CDR1 SGHNT and CDR2 YENEEA. Written as DNA, the CDR3 is TGTGCCAGCAGCTATGACTCCAGGGGCTCTAACTATGGCTACACCTTC. The encoded protein is CASSYDSRGSNYGYTF.

A few counts support this clonotype. The V and J genes are TRBV4-2 and TRBJ2-1; TRBD2 aligns across 12 bases. The CDR3 extends over 19 amino acids. J gave up 8 bases and V 0 bases, and 14 bases lay outside the gene matches. CDR1 is LGHNA, CDR2 YNFKEQ, per germline. The CDR3 region has the DNA TGTGCCAGCAGCCAAGATAGGCTAGCGGGGGGGCTTACAGGGGATGAGCAGTTCTTC. As protein: CASSQDRLAGGLTGDEQFF.

The chain uses TRBV7-6 and TRBJ2-3, with D hard to call. With 4 bases removed from V and 8 bases from J, the gap between germline ends came to 10 bases. Germline CDR1 and CDR2: SGHVS and FNYEAQ. This CDR3 spans 12 amino acids. The chain's CDR3 is CASSSLSSTQYF. As DNA, the CDR3 is TGTGCCAGCAGCTCCCTAAGCAGTACGCAGTATTTT.

This clonotype was seen once. V gene TRBV10-3 combines with J gene TRBJ2-7; 10 positions match TRBD2. TRBJ2-5 explains the end of the DNA better; the J call may be wrong. The CDR3 has 14 residues. The germline CDR1 and CDR2 sequences are ENHRY and SYGVKD. CDR3 in DNA: TGTGCCATCGGGAGCGGGAGGGAGCAAGAGACCCAGTACTTC. Its translation is CAIGSGREQETQYF.

V is TRBV27 and J is TRBJ2-5; 7 nucleotides agree with TRBD2. The J segment lost 2 bases and the V segment lost 6 bases, leaving 9 bases of the junction unmatched. CDR1 and CDR2 (germline): MNHEY, SMNVEV (reference sequence). The CDR3 has 15 residues. For the CDR3, the DNA is TGTGCCAGCAGAAACCCCCTGGGAGGGCAAGAGACCCAGTACTTC. Translated: CASRNPLGGQETQYF.

V is TRBV20-1 and J is TRBJ1-1; 8 nucleotides line up with TRBD1. Germline V gene data show CDR1 as DFQATT and CDR2 as SNEGSKA (reference sequence). V lost 3 bases, J lost 1 base, and 1 base stayed unmatched. CDR3 size: 13 residues. CDR3 nucleotide sequence: TGCAGTGCTAGCAGGGGGCGGAACACTGAAGCTTTCTTT. It specifies CSASRGRNTEAFF.

This chain uses TRBV29-1 with TRBJ2-1; 12 positions match TRBD2. V was pared by 4 bases and J by 2 bases, with 12 bases of the junction left unmatched. The CDR3 consists of 18 residues. CDR1 and CDR2 (germline): SQVTM, ANQGSEA. CDR3 in amino acids: CSVVVTSGGLRTYNEQFF. In DNA form, the CDR3 reads TGCAGCGTTGTCGTGACTAGCGGGGGATTAAGAACCTACAATGAGCAGTTCTTC.

The chain joins TRBV5-1 to TRBJ1-1; TRBD1 matches at 8 bases. V shed 5 bases, J shed 1 base, and the junction held 4 bases outside the gene matches. CDR1 and CDR2 from the germline V gene are SGHRS and YFSETQ. This CDR3 is 14 amino acids long. CDR3 sequence: CASRVDRENTEAFF. CDR3 DNA sequence: TGCGCCAGCAGGGTGGACAGGGAGAACACTGAAGCTTTCTTT.

This clonotype was recorded a few times. The chain links TRBV6-6 to TRBJ2-4, with D unclear. The DNA end lines up better with TRBJ2-7; the J call may be wrong. The CDR3 length is 13 residues. The germline gives CDR1 MNHNY, CDR2 SVGAGI (reference sequence). CDR3: CASSYRATYEQYF. CDR3 DNA: TGTGCCAGCAGTTACAGGGCCACCTACGAGCAGTACTTC.